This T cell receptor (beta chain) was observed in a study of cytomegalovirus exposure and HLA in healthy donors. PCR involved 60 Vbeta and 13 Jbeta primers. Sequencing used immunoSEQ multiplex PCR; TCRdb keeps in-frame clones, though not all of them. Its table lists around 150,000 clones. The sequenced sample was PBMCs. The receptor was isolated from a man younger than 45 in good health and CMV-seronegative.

CDR3 residues: CASINGQDYGYTF. CDR3 coding DNA: TGTGCCAGCATTAATGGACAGGACTATGGCTACACCTTC. This chain joins TRBV28 and TRBJ1-2; 7 positions match TRBD1. Losses at the gene ends were 7 bases for V and 3 bases for J; bases not matched to a gene: 5. This CDR3 spans 13 amino acids. Germline V gene data show CDR1 as MDHEN and CDR2 as SYDVKM.